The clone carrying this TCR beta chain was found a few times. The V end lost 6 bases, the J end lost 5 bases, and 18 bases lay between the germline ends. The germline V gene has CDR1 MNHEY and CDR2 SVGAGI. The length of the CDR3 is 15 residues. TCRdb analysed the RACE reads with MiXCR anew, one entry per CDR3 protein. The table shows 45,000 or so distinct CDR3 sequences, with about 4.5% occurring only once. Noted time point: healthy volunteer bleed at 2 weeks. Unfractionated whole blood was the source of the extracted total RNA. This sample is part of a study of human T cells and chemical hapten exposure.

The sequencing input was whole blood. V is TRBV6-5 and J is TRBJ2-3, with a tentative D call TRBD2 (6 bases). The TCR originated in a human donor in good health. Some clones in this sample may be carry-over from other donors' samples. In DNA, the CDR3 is TGTGCCAGCAGCCCTCTGACGGGGGTCGGAGATACGCAGTATTTT. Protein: CASSPLTGVGDTQYF.